The 2 T cell receptor beta chains reported below all come from one sample, sequenced in a study of early T cells in non-severe SARS-CoV-2 infection. TCRdb re-derived calls from the 5' RACE reads in MiXCR, one entry per CDR3 protein. There are 20,000 to 25,000 distinct CDR3 sequences in the sample; 5% occur only once, and 4% to 5.5% lies in the top ten. Sequenced: whole blood. These receptors all come from an adult who was a healthcare worker with PCR-confirmed SARS-CoV-2 infection or an uninfected control (not recorded which).

Ten or more counts support this clonotype. The V call is TRBV20-1, the J call TRBJ2-2; 11 bases match TRBD2. CDR1 and CDR2 (germline): DFQATT, SNEGSKA (reference sequence). The CDR3 covers 15 residues. V lost 5 bases to trimming and J lost 0 bases; unmatched junction nucleotides: 2. CDR3 in DNA: TGCAGTGCTTCGACTAGCGGGGCGAACACCGGGGAGCTGTTTTTT. Its protein product is CSASTSGANTGELFF.

In this sample, this clonotype turned up a few times. The V gene is TRBV7-9, the J gene TRBJ2-5, with TRBD1 identical over 10 bases. Germline values: CDR1 SEHNR, CDR2 FQNEAQ (reference sequence). V dropped 4 bases and J dropped 5; count of bases not matched to a gene: 7. The CDR3 runs 15 residues. The CDR3 here is CASSYRGTGEETQYF. The CDR3 DNA sequence: TGTGCCAGCAGCTATCGGGGGACAGGGGAGGAGACCCAGTACTTC.